The 11 T cell receptor beta chains presented below share a single source sample, sequenced in a study of OX40 agonist ivuxolimab in advanced cancers. Here immunoSEQ multiplex PCR was the method, and the copy in TCRdb shows in-frame clones only, minus some. The sample gives under 100,000 clones, over 85% of which show up once; around 0.64% is in the top ten. Material: CD4+ or CD8+ T cells sorted from blood, obtained in a trial of the OX40 agonist ivuxolimab. The origin of the receptors is an adult with an advanced solid tumor such as melanoma, head and neck, liver or kidney cancer.

The V gene is TRBV30, the J gene TRBJ2-3; D gene uncertain. V gave up 5 bases and J gave up 5 bases, with 8 bases separating them. CDR1 and CDR2 (germline): GTSNPN, SVGIG (reference sequence). This CDR3 contains 11 residues. The CDR3 DNA is TGTGCCTGGTACGGCGGAGATACGCAGTATTTT. Translation gives CAWYGGDTQYF.

The J gene is TRBJ2-7, the V gene TRBV6-5; 10 bases are a match to TRBD1. CDR1 and CDR2 from the germline V gene are MNHEY and SVGAGI. The CDR3 consists of 15 residues. Germline trimming cut 6 bases from V and 0 bases from J; bases unmatched to any gene: 5. The CDR3 loop reads CASRVRDRGSYEQYF. CDR3 nucleotides: TGTGCCAGCAGGGTCCGGGACAGGGGCTCCTACGAGCAGTACTTC.

The chain joins TRBV10-3 to TRBJ2-4; 8 positions agree with TRBD1. Germline V CDR1 and CDR2: ENHRY, SYGVKD. The CDR3 spans 15 residues. Germline trimming cut 4 bases from V and 0 bases from J; bases unmatched to any gene: 2. CDR3 nucleotide sequence: TGTGCCATCAGTGCAGACAGGGGAGCCAAAAACATTCAGTACTTC. Its translation is CAISADRGAKNIQYF.

The chain couples TRBV5-1 to TRBJ2-7, with a possible D match to TRBD1 (6 bases). Trimming cost V 3 bases and J 6 bases, with 19 bases left between them. Germline V lookup: CDR1 SGHRS, CDR2 YFSETQ. This CDR3 spans 15 amino acids. The CDR3 loop is CASSSLQGSGSEQYF. CDR3 in DNA: TGCGCCAGCAGCTCATTACAGGGCTCGGGAAGCGAGCAGTACTTC.

This clone was recorded a few times. This chain connects TRBV19 to TRBJ2-1; D tentatively fits TRBD1 or TRBD2 (6 bases each). Trimming cost V 6 bases and J 8 bases, with 14 bases left between them. Germline CDR1 reads LNHDA; CDR2 reads SQIVND (reference sequence). The CDR3 totals 13 residues. The CDR3 is CASRRGSGDEQFF. CDR3 DNA sequence: TGTGCCAGTAGGAGGGGGTCGGGGGATGAGCAGTTCTTC.

Of note for this clone: A read error may account for a junction end that differs from germline. This chain connects TRBV6-1 to TRBJ2-1; TRBD2 aligns across 12 bases. The CDR3 runs 15 residues. In germline, CDR1 is MNHNS, CDR2 SASEGT. CDR3 nucleotide sequence: TGTGCCAGCAGTGAATTTTCGGGACCCGGACTAGCGGGGCTCTTC. Its protein is CASSEFSGPGLAGLF.

The chain is built from TRBV18 and TRBJ1-1, with no clear D. Per germline, CDR1 KGHSH and CDR2 LQKENI. CDR3 size: 14 residues. Trimming pared 3 bases from V and 1 base from J, leaving 9 bases between. In nucleotides, the CDR3 is TGTGCCAGCTCACCCCCTGGCCCGAACACTGAAGCTTTCTTT. The encoded protein is CASSPPGPNTEAFF.

V usage is TRBV6-5 and J usage is TRBJ2-2; 11 bases align to TRBD2. CDR3 length equals 15 residues. Germline V gene sequence: CDR1 MNHEY, CDR2 SVGAGI. J was trimmed by 1 base and V by 5 bases; bases with no gene match: 0. Here the CDR3 reads CASSTSGRNTGELFF. DNA for the CDR3: TGTGCCAGCAGTACTAGCGGGAGGAACACCGGGGAGCTGTTTTTT.

The rearrangement links TRBV21-1 to TRBJ1-1; the table calls TRBD1, which could not be checked here. TRBV21-1 is a documented pseudogene. The CDR3 loop spans 12 amino acids. In DNA form, the CDR3 reads TGTGCCAGCAGCGACAGGAACACTGAAGCTTTCTTT. Protein sequence: CASSDRNTEAFF.

The chain recombines TRBV6-6 with TRBJ2-1; D might be TRBD2 (7 bases). Germline CDR1 reads MNHNY; CDR2 reads SVGAGI (reference sequence). This CDR3 region has 14 residues. Trimming removed 10 bases at V and 7 bases at J, with 20 bases between. The CDR3: CATKVGGGRNEQFF. CDR3 sequence (DNA): TGTGCCACCAAAGTAGGCGGGGGCCGGAATGAGCAGTTCTTC.

The rearrangement uses TRBV18 and TRBJ1-1; D gene uncertain. Between the trimmed V and J ends, which lost 2 bases and 3 bases, there was a span of 10 bases. The CDR3 contains 14 residues. Germline loops: CDR1 KGHSH, CDR2 LQKENI. CDR3 nucleotides: TGTGCCAGCTCACCAATTCCGGGTGACACTGAAGCTTTCTTT. Protein product: CASSPIPGDTEAFF. Full variable domain (outside the CDR3, taken from reference TRBV18 and TRBJ1-1): NAGVMQNPRHLVRRRGQEARLRCSPMKGHSHVYWYRQLPEEGLKFMVYLQKENIIDESGMPKERFSAEFPKEGPSILRIQQVVRGDSAAYFCASSPIPGDTEAFFGQGTRLTVV.